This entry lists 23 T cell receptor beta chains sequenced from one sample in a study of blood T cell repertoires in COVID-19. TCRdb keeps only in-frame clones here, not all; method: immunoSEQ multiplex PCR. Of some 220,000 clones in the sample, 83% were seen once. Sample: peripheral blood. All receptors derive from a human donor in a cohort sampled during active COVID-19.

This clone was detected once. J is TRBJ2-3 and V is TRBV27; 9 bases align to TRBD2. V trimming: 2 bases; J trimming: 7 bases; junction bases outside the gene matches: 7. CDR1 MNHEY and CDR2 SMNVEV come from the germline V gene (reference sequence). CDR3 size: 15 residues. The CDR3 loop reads CASSLQAGGMYTQYF. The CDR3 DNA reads TGTGCCAGCAGTTTACAAGCGGGGGGCATGTATACGCAGTATTTT.

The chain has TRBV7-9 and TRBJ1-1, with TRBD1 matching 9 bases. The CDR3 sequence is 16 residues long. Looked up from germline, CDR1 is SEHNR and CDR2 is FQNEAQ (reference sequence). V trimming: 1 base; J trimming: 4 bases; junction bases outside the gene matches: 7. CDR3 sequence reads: CASSLVTGGAGTEAFF. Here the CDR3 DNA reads TGTGCCAGCAGCTTAGTCACAGGGGGCGCGGGCACTGAAGCTTTCTTT.

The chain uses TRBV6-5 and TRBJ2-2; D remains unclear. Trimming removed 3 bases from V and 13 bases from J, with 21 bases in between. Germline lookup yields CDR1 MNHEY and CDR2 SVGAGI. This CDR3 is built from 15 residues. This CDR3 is CASSYQFRGPLRLFF. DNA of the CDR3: TGTGCCAGCAGTTATCAGTTCAGAGGCCCGCTGAGGCTGTTTTTT.

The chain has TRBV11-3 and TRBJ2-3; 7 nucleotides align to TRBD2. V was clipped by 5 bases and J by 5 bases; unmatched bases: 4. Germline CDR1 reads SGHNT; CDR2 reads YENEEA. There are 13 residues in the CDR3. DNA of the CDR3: TGTGCCAGCAGCGTACCGGGGGGAGATACGCAGTATTTT. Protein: CASSVPGGDTQYF. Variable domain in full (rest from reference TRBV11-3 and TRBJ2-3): EAGVVQSPRYKIIEKKQPVAFWCNPISGHNTLYWYLQNLGQGPELLIRYENEEAVDDSQLPKDRFSAERLKGVDSTLKIQPAELGDSAVYLCASSVPGGDTQYFGPGTRLTVL.

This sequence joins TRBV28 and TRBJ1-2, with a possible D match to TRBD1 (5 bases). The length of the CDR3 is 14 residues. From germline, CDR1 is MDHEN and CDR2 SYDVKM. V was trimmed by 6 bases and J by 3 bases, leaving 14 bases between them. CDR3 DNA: TGTGCCAGCAGAGGAGTGGGGGGTGACTATGGCTACACCTTC. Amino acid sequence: CASRGVGGDYGYTF.

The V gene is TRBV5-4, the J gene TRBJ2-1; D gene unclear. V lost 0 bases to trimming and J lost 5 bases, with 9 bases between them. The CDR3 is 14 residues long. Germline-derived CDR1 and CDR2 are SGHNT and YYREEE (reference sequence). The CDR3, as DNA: TGTGCCAGCAGCTTGGGACTGGCCCACAATGAGCAGTTCTTC. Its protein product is CASSLGLAHNEQFF.

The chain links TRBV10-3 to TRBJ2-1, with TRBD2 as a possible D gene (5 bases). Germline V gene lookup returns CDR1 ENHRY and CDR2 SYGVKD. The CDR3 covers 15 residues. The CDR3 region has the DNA TGTGTGGCCCCGGGGAATCTCCTTCAGTCCAATGAGCAGTTCTTC. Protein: CVAPGNLLQSNEQFF.

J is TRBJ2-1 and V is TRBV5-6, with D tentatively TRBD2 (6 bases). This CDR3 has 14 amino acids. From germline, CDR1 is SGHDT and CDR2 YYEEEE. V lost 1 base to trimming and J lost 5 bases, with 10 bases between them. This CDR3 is CASSLKRVDNEQFF. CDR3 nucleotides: TGTGCCAGCAGCTTGAAGCGGGTAGACAATGAGCAGTTCTTC. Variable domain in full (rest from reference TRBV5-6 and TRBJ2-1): DAGVTQSPTHLIKTRGQQVTLRCSPKSGHDTVSWYQQALGQGPQFIFQYYEEEERQRGNFPDRFSGHQFPNYSSELNVNALLLGDSALYLCASSLKRVDNEQFFGPGTRLTVL.

The chain's CDR3 is CASSISGINSPLHF. CDR3 nucleotides: TGTGCCAGTAGTATATCAGGGATTAATTCACCCCTCCACTTT. The V gene is TRBV19, the J gene TRBJ1-6; the D gene is possibly TRBD1 (5 bases). This CDR3 spans 14 amino acids. Trimming left V 2 bases short and J 6 bases short, with 8 bases between. Germline CDR1 LNHDA, CDR2 SQIVND (reference sequence).

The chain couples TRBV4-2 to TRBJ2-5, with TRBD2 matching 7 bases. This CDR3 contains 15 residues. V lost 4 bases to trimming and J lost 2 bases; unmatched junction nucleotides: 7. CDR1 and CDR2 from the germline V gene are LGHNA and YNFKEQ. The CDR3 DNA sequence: TGTGCCAGCAGCCGTGAGACTAGCATTCAAGAGACCCAGTACTTC. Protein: CASSRETSIQETQYF.

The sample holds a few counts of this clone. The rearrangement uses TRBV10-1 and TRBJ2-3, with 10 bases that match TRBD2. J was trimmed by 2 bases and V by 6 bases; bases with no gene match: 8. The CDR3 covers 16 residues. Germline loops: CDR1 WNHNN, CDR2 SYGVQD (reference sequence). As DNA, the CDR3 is TGCGCCAGCAGCGATCTAGCGGGGGAAACCACAGATACGCAGTATTTT. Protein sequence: CASSDLAGETTDTQYF.

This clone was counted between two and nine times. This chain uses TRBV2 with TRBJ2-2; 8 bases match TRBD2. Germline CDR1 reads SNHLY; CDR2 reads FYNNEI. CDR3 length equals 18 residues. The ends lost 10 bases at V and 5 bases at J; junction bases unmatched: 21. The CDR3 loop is CATASVGSAGDGTGELFF. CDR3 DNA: TGTGCCACCGCGTCTGTGGGGTCAGCGGGAGACGGGACCGGGGAGCTGTTTTTT.

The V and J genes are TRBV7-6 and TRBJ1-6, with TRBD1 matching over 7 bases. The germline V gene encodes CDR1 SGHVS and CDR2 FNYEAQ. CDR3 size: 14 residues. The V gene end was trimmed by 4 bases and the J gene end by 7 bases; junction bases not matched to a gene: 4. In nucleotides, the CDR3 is TGTGCCAGCAGCTCCGGACAGGCGAATTCACCCCTCCACTTT. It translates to CASSSGQANSPLHF.

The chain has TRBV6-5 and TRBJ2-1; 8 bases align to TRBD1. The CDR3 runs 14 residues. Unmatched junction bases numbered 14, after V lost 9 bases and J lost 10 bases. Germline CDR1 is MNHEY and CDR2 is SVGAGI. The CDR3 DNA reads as TGTGCCAGGCTAGACAGGGGAGGATTTCTCGAGCAGTTCTTC. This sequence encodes CARLDRGGFLEQFF.

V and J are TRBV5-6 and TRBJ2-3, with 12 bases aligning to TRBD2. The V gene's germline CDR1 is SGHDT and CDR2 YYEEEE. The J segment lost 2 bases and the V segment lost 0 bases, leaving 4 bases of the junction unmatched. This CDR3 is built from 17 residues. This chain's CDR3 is CASSLELAGGLTDTQYF. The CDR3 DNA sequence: TGTGCCAGCAGCTTGGAACTAGCGGGAGGACTCACAGATACGCAGTATTTT.

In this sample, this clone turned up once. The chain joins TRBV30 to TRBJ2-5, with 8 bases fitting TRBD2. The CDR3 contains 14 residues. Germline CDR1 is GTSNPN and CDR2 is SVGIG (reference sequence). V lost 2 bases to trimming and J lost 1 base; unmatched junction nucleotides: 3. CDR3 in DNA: TGTGCCTGGAGTCCTAGCGGGCTCCAAGAGACCCAGTACTTC. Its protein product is CAWSPSGLQETQYF.

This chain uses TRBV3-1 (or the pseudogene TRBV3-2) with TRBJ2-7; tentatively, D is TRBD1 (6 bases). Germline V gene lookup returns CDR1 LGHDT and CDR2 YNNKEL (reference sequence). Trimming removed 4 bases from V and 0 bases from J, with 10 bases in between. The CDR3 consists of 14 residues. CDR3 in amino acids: CASSPPGVSYEQYF. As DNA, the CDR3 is TGTGCCAGCAGCCCCCCAGGGGTCTCCTACGAGCAGTACTTC.

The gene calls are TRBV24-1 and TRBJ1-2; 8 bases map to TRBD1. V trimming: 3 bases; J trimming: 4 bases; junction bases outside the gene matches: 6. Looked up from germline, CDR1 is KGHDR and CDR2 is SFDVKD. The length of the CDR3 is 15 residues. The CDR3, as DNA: TGTGCCACCAGTGATACAACAACAGGGGGCTATGGCTACACCTTC. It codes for CATSDTTTGGYGYTF.

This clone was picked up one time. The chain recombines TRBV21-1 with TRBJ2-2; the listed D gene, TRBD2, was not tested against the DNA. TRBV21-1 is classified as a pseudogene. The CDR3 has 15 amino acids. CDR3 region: CASPYPGPNTGELFF. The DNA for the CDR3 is TGTGCCAGCCCCTACCCCGGTCCCAACACCGGGGAGCTGTTTTTT.

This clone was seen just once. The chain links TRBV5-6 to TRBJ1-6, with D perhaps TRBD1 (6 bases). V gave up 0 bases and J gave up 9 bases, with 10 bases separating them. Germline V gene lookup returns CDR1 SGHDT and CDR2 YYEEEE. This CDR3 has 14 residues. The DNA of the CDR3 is TGTGCCAGCAGCTTGGCGGGACACAGTTCACCCCTCCACTTT. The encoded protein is CASSLAGHSSPLHF.

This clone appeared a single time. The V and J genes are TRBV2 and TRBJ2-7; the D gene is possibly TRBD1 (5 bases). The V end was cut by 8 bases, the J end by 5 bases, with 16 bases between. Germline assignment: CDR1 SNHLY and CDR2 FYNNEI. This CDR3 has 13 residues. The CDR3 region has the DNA TGTGCCAGCGCCACCGGGCCCAGGGACGAGCAGTACTTC. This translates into CASATGPRDEQYF. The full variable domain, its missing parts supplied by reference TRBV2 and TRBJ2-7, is EPEVTQTPSHQVTQMGQEVILRCVPISNHLYFYWYRQILGQKVEFLVSFYNNEISEKSEIFDDQFSVERPDGSNFTLKIRSTKLEDSAMYFCASATGPRDEQYFGPGTRLTVT.

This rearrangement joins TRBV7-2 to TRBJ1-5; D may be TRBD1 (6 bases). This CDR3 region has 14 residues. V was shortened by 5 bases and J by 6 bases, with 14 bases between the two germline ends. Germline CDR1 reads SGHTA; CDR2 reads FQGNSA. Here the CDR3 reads CASSAGTRRQPQHF. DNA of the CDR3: TGTGCCAGCAGCGCTGGGACACGCCGTCAGCCCCAGCATTTT.

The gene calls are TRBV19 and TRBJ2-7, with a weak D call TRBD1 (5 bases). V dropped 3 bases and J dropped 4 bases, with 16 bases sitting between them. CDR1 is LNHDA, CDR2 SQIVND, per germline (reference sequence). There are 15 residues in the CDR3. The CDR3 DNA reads TGTGCCAGTAGTATGTCGAAGGGGCACCCTTACGAGCAGTACTTC. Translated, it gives CASSMSKGHPYEQYF.